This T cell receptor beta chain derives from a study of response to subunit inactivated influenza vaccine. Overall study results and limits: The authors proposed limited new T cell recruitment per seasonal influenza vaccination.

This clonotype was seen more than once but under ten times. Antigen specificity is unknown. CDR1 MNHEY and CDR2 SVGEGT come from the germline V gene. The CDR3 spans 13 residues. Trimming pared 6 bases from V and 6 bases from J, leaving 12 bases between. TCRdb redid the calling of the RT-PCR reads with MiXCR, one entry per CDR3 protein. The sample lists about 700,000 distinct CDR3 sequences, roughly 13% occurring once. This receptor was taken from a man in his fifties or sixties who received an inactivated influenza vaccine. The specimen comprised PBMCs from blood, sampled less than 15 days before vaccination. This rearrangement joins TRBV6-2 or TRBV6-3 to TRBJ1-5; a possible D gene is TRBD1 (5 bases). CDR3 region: CASRDTGFQPQHF. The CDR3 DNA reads TGTGCCAGCAGGGACACGGGATTTCAGCCCCAGCATTTT.